Listed below are T cell receptor beta chains from one sample, sequenced in a study of CXCR3-negative and CXCR3-positive naive CD8 T cells. TCRdb re-called the 5' RACE reads, yielding one record per CDR3 amino acid sequence without DNA. Recorded for this sample: over 150,000 distinct CDR3 sequences. Sequenced input: naive CXCR3+ CD8+ T cells from blood. The receptors were gathered from a human donor in good health. Some clones in this sample may be carry-over from other donors' samples. Both conserved end residues are part of each CDR3.

J gene | V gene | CDR3 protein
TRBJ1-3 | TRBV6-4 | CASSDYYHLGRGLESASGNTIYF
TRBJ2-7 | TRBV9 | CASSENPVAYEQYF
TRBJ2-2 | TRBV12-3/TRBV12-4 | CASVLFGTGELFF
TRBJ2-7 | TRBV5-5 | CASSLLGIDPSYEQYF
TRBJ1-5 | TRBV9 | CASSGAGTGDQPQHF
TRBJ2-2 | TRBV6-5 | CATRAGSRTGELFF
TRBJ2-3 | TRBV4-1 | CASSQVSGRASDTDTQYF
TRBJ2-5 | TRBV20-1 | CSAPDLENTPQETQYF
TRBJ1-5 | TRBV6-5 | CASSYSMPGNQPQHF
TRBJ1-5 | TRBV12-3/TRBV12-4 | CASSLGQGIQPQHF
TRBJ2-3 | TRBV5-1 | CASSVSGTTADTQYF
TRBJ2-2 | TRBV7-9 | CASSVLVGELFF
TRBJ2-2 | TRBV29-1 | CSVGGRDTSNTGELFF
TRBJ2-1 | TRBV3-1 | CASSQDQASGSYNEQFF
TRBJ2-6 | TRBV10-3 | CAISEVGSSGANVLTF
TRBJ2-7 | TRBV28 | CASSLRALDYEQYF
TRBJ1-5 | TRBV16 | CASGGTGKNQPQHF
TRBJ2-1 | TRBV28 | CASTESGHEQFF
TRBJ1-1 | TRBV13 | CASSREGTEAFF
TRBJ2-7 | TRBV4-2 | CASSPTEARTGGLGEQYF
TRBJ2-5 | TRBV27 | CASRPDRGGSETQYF
TRBJ1-1 | TRBV5-1 | CASSPPRLGQINTEAFF
TRBJ2-7 | TRBV28 | CASSWEGGSYEQYF
TRBJ2-1 | TRBV7-6 | CASSLYPGTGTYNEQFF
TRBJ2-1 | TRBV5-1 | CASSLGLDDSYNEQFF
TRBJ2-5 | TRBV3-1 | CASSQDASLGETQYF